This record looks at one T cell receptor beta chain sequence and its context. The antigen remains undetermined. This specimen belongs to a study of radiotherapy plus CTLA-4 blockade in lung cancer. About the study: Disease control was achieved by less than 40% of patients, and objective responses by 15% to 20%. Overall study findings and caveats: The best prediction of response reportedly came from early blood T cell clone dynamics, with interferon-beta. Once radiotherapy plus ipilimumab had been given, TCR clones derived from tumor expanded in blood.

Sequencing was performed with immunoSEQ multiplex PCR; in TCRdb, only in-frame clones are kept and a portion is missing. This sample has about 77,000 clones, with roughly 80% found just once. The sequences come from peripheral blood, collected from a patient treated with radiotherapy plus ipilimumab. The TCR was taken from a human donor with non-small cell lung cancer whose response to radiotherapy plus ipilimumab could not be evaluated.

The DNA of the CDR3 is TGTGCCAGCACCAGCGGGGGGCTCATATCCCCGTACTTC. It codes for CASTSGGLISPYF. The chain uses TRBV6-1 and TRBJ2-7; 9 positions agree with TRBD2. The trim removed 7 bases at V and 12 bases at J, leaving 13 bases unmatched. The germline CDR1 and CDR2 sequences are MNHNS and SASEGT. This CDR3 has 13 amino acids.